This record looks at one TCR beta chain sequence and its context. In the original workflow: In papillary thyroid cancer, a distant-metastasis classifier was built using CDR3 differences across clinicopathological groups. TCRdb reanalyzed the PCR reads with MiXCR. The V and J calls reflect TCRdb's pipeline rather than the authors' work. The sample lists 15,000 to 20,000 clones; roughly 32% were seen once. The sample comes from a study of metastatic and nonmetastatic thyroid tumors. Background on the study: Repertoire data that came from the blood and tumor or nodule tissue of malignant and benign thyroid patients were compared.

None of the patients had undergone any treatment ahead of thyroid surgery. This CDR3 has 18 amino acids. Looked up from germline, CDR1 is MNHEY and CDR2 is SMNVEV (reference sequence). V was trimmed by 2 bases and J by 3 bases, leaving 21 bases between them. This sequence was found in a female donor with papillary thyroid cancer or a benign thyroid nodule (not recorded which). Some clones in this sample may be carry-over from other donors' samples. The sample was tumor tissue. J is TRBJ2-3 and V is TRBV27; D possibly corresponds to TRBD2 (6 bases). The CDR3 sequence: CASSLTRGPGRLTDTQYF. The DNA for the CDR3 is TGTGCCAGCAGTTTAACCCGAGGGCCGGGGAGGTTGACAGATACGCAGTATTTT.